A single sample is the source of the 26 T cell receptor beta chains below, sequenced in a study of PD-1 blockade in classical Hodgkin lymphoma. Relapse after autologous stem cell transplantation occurred in every patient, and brentuximab vedotin exposure varied. The method was immunoSEQ multiplex PCR; TCRdb's version includes in-frame clones alone and lacks a portion of them. The repertoire has tens of thousands of clones, around three quarters of them found once; the top ten carry about 17%. The sample here was peripheral blood mononuclear cells (PBMCs), taken before the second cycle of nivolumab. These receptors originate from a human donor with classical Hodgkin lymphoma.

In DNA, the CDR3 is TGTGCCAGCAGTGGTATTCGGCCGAACAATGAGCAGTTCTTC. This translates into CASSGIRPNNEQFF. The V and J genes are TRBV9 and TRBJ2-1; D unclear. V was cut by 5 bases and J by 5 bases, with 14 bases left in between. The CDR3 runs 14 residues. In germline, CDR1 is SGDLS, CDR2 YYNGEE.

The CDR3 is CASGGWGGQTQYF. In nucleotides, the CDR3 is TGTGCCAGCGGGGGTTGGGGTGGACAGACCCAGTACTTC. The V call is TRBV2, the J call TRBJ2-5; perhaps D is TRBD1 or TRBD2 (5 bases each). In germline, CDR1 is SNHLY, CDR2 FYNNEI. The V end was cut by 8 bases, the J end by 6 bases, with 16 bases between. The CDR3 totals 13 residues.

This chain joins TRBV11-3 and TRBJ2-4; D possibly corresponds to TRBD1 (6 bases). Trimming removed 5 bases from V and 5 bases from J, with 13 bases in between. The germline gives CDR1 SGHNT, CDR2 YENEEA. CDR3 length equals 14 residues. The CDR3 coding sequence is TGTGCCAGCAGCGCACAGGGCGCCGAAAACATTCAGTACTTC. This encodes CASSAQGAENIQYF.

This clone was picked up a small number of times. The V call is TRBV7-8, the J call TRBJ2-7; TRBD2 matches 11 bases. Germline CDR1 reads SGHVS; CDR2 reads FQNEAQ. This CDR3 has 16 residues. After removal of 5 bases from V and 1 base from J, the junction contained 7 bases not matched to a gene. CDR3 in amino acids: CASSIQGLAESYEQYV. For the CDR3, the DNA is TGTGCCAGCAGCATACAGGGACTAGCGGAATCCTACGAGCAGTACGTC.

The chain uses TRBV5-1 and TRBJ2-5; D perhaps matches TRBD2 (6 bases). The CDR3 runs 14 residues. CDR1 SGHRS and CDR2 YFSETQ come from the germline V gene. Trimming took off 3 bases at V and 6 bases at J, with 15 bases between the two ends. The CDR3: CASSWEVGRKTQYF. The CDR3 nucleotides read TGCGCCAGCAGCTGGGAGGTGGGGAGGAAGACCCAGTACTTC.

The CDR3 region is CASSLAQARGPTEAFF. CDR3 DNA sequence: TGTGCCAGCAGCTTAGCCCAAGCGAGGGGTCCCACTGAAGCTTTCTTT. The V gene is TRBV7-8, the J gene TRBJ1-1; TRBD1 is a possible D gene (5 bases). V dropped 0 bases and J dropped 4 bases, with 15 bases sitting between them. The CDR3 loop spans 16 amino acids. Germline V gene sequence: CDR1 SGHVS, CDR2 FQNEAQ.

The chain combines TRBV4-3 with TRBJ1-2; D is uncertain. Trimming took off 0 bases at V and 5 bases at J, with 16 bases between the two ends. This CDR3 region has 16 residues. The germline V gene encodes CDR1 LGHNA and CDR2 YSLEER. Here the CDR3 DNA reads TGCGCCAGCAGCCAAGATAGCGTCCGGTCGCCTTATGGCTACACCTTC. It is translated as CASSQDSVRSPYGYTF.

The chain joins TRBV5-1 to TRBJ2-2, with D uncertain. This CDR3 region has 14 residues. Germline V gives CDR1 SGHRS, CDR2 YFSETQ. V was clipped by 2 bases and J by 7 bases, with 12 bases between them. Written as DNA, the CDR3 is TGCGCCAGCAGCTTTCTAGGAACTAACGGGGAGCTGTTTTTT. Protein product: CASSFLGTNGELFF.

This chain's CDR3 is CASSPASDRNYGYTF. The CDR3 DNA follows: TGTGCCAGCAGCCCGGCCTCGGACAGAAACTATGGCTACACCTTC. The V and J genes are TRBV11-2 and TRBJ1-2, with TRBD1 as a possible D gene (6 bases). Per germline, CDR1 SGHAT and CDR2 FQNNGV. Trimming shortened V by 5 bases and J by 2 bases, and 15 bases separated the two germline ends. The CDR3 runs to 15 residues.

The chain joins TRBV9 to TRBJ1-6; 9 positions match TRBD1. CDR1 and CDR2 (germline): SGDLS, YYNGEE. The V and J ends lost 3 bases and 9 bases, in that order; junction bases with no gene match: 10. The CDR3 consists of 16 residues. The CDR3 region has the DNA TGTGCCAGCAGCGCCGGGGCGGGACAGGGCTTTTCACCCCTCCACTTT. It translates to CASSAGAGQGFSPLHF.

Only one count was recorded for this clone. This chain connects TRBV29-1 to TRBJ2-7; D call uncertain. The CDR3 is 10 amino acids. Germline loops: CDR1 SQVTM, CDR2 ANQGSEA. Trimming stripped 3 bases from V and 6 bases from J, with 6 bases between. This CDR3 is CSVEVGEQYV. In nucleotides, the CDR3 is TGCAGCGTTGAGGTCGGCGAGCAGTACGTC.

This chain links TRBV18 with TRBJ1-1, with D possibly being TRBD1 (6 bases). The length of the CDR3 is 12 residues. Germline values: CDR1 KGHSH, CDR2 LQKENI. V dropped 2 bases and J dropped 7 bases, with 8 bases sitting between them. The CDR3 DNA reads TGTGCCAGCTCACCAATACAGGGTGAAGCTTTCTTT. It specifies CASSPIQGEAFF.

The V call is TRBV2, the J call TRBJ2-3; 10 nucleotides agree with TRBD1. Looked up from germline, CDR1 is SNHLY and CDR2 is FYNNEI. The ends lost 5 bases at V and 2 bases at J; junction bases unmatched: 13. This CDR3 contains 18 residues. The CDR3 region has the DNA TGTGCCAGCAGTACAAGGGACAGGGGAATCTCTTCCACAGATACGCAGTATTTT. As protein: CASSTRDRGISSTDTQYF.

The J gene is TRBJ2-2, the V gene TRBV28, with D unresolved. This CDR3 has 15 residues. The germline gives CDR1 MDHEN, CDR2 SYDVKM. V lost 7 bases to trimming and J lost 1 base, with 13 bases between them. CDR3 DNA sequence: TGTGCCAGCATGCCCCAGTTAAAGAACACCGGGGAGCTGTTTTTT. This encodes CASMPQLKNTGELFF.

The CDR3 here is CASSRKGGRSTDTQYF. The CDR3 bases are TGTGCCAGCAGCCGCAAGGGGGGCAGGAGCACAGATACGCAGTATTTT. The chain joins TRBV7-2 to TRBJ2-3; tentatively, D is TRBD1 or TRBD2 (6 bases each). CDR1 and CDR2 from the germline V gene are SGHTA and FQGNSA. Trimming shortened V by 5 bases and J by 0 bases, and 15 bases separated the two germline ends. CDR3 length: 16 residues. Together with reference TRBV7-2 and TRBJ2-3, the CDR3 gives the full variable domain: GAGVSQSPSNKVTEKGKDVELRCDPISGHTALYWYRQSLGQGLEFLIYFQGNSAPDKSGLPSDRFSAERTGGSVSTLTIQRTQQEDSAVYLCASSRKGGRSTDTQYFGPGTRLTVL.

The chain joins TRBV5-4 to TRBJ2-7; D is unresolved. Germline V gives CDR1 SGHNT, CDR2 YYREEE (reference sequence). The CDR3 sequence is 12 residues long. The germline V and J ends were trimmed by 0 bases and 5 bases, with 6 bases remaining between them. Here the CDR3 DNA reads TGTGCCAGCAGCTTGGGGCCTAACGAGCAGTACTTC. Encoded protein: CASSLGPNEQYF. Combining the CDR3 with reference TRBV5-4 and TRBJ2-7 gives the whole variable domain ETGVTQSPTHLIKTRGQQVTLRCSSQSGHNTVSWYQQALGQGPQFIFQYYREEENGRGNFPPRFSGLQFPNYSSELNVNALELDDSALYLCASSLGPNEQYFGPGTRLTVT.

This sequence joins TRBV2 and TRBJ1-2, with D perhaps TRBD1 (6 bases). The germline V and J ends were trimmed by 8 bases and 0 bases, with 13 bases remaining between them. Germline CDR1 and CDR2: SNHLY and FYNNEI. This CDR3 has 14 residues. The CDR3 sequence: CASSVQGANYGYTF. CDR3 nucleotide sequence: TGTGCCAGCTCCGTACAGGGTGCTAACTATGGCTACACCTTC.

The rearrangement uses TRBV6-5 and TRBJ1-6, with D tentatively TRBD1 (6 bases). The CDR3 spans 14 residues. Per the germline V gene, CDR1 is MNHEY and CDR2 is SVGAGI. Trimming left V 6 bases short and J 9 bases short, with 15 bases between. Here the CDR3 reads CASSLRQALSPLHF. The DNA of the CDR3 is TGTGCCAGCAGCCTGCGACAGGCCCTTTCACCCCTCCACTTT.

The chain links TRBV30 to TRBJ1-1; 7 bases agree with TRBD1. This CDR3 has 16 amino acids. CDR1 is GTSNPN and CDR2 is SVGIG in the germline V gene (reference sequence). V lost 6 bases and J lost 2; bases outside the gene matches: 15. DNA of the CDR3: TGTGCCTGTTCCACAGGGGTCCGCGGATCCAACACTGAAGCTTTCTTT. Translated: CACSTGVRGSNTEAFF.

V usage is TRBV4-1 and J usage is TRBJ2-1; 8 positions agree with TRBD2. The CDR3 has 14 amino acids. Trimming took 8 bases from V and 2 from J; bases not matched to a gene: 5. CDR1 is MGHRA, CDR2 YSYEKL, per germline. For the CDR3, the DNA is TGCGCCAGCGGACGGGAGGGCCCCTACAATGAGCAGTTCTTC. It codes for CASGREGPYNEQFF.

The rearrangement joins TRBV5-1 to TRBJ2-3; 10 nucleotides agree with TRBD2. Germline lookup yields CDR1 SGHRS and CDR2 YFSETQ. The CDR3 totals 18 residues. The junction had 11 bases not matched to a gene; V was cut back by 0 bases and J by 4 bases. The CDR3 loop is CASSLELLSGGAPDTQYF. The CDR3 DNA is TGCGCCAGCAGCTTGGAGTTACTAAGCGGGGGGGCTCCAGATACGCAGTATTTT.

This clone has more than one count but fewer than ten. The chain couples TRBV7-2 to TRBJ2-1; no clear D gene. V shed 7 bases and J shed 4 bases, with 8 bases lying between them. Per germline, CDR1 SGHTA and CDR2 FQGNSA. CDR3 length: 12 amino acids. In DNA form, the CDR3 reads TGTGCCAGCATCTCCGGTTACAATGAGCAGTTCTTC. Translation gives CASISGYNEQFF. Supplemented by reference TRBV7-2 and TRBJ2-1, the full variable domain reads GAGVSQSPSNKVTEKGKDVELRCDPISGHTALYWYRQSLGQGLEFLIYFQGNSAPDKSGLPSDRFSAERTGGSVSTLTIQRTQQEDSAVYLCASISGYNEQFFGPGTRLTVL.

The chain couples TRBV16 to TRBJ1-3; D ambiguous. The V end was cut by 0 bases, the J end by 2 bases, with 2 bases between. This CDR3 contains 13 residues. Germline V gene sequence: CDR1 KGHSY, CDR2 FQNENV. DNA for the CDR3: TGTGCCAGCAGCCAATCTACTGGAAACACCATATATTTT. This translates into CASSQSTGNTIYF.

The chain joins TRBV29-1 to TRBJ2-2; 7 bases agree with TRBD2. The trim removed 0 bases at V and 1 base at J, leaving 8 bases unmatched. The CDR3 extends over 17 amino acids. The germline V gene has CDR1 SQVTM and CDR2 ANQGSEA. The CDR3 loop is CSVEEDWAGVNTGELFF. The CDR3 region has the DNA TGCAGCGTTGAAGAGGATTGGGCGGGAGTGAACACCGGGGAGCTGTTTTTT.

The chain joins TRBV2 to TRBJ1-1, with a weak D call TRBD1 (5 bases). Deletions cut 6 bases from V and 10 bases from J, with 18 bases between. The CDR3 contains 13 residues. Germline CDR1 SNHLY, CDR2 FYNNEI. The CDR3 region has the DNA TGTGCCAGCAGGCGCAGGGAGGGTGTTGTAGCTTTCTTT. Its translation is CASRRREGVVAFF. The entire variable domain, with the rest obtained from reference TRBV2 and TRBJ1-1, is as follows: EPEVTQTPSHQVTQMGQEVILRCVPISNHLYFYWYRQILGQKVEFLVSFYNNEISEKSEIFDDQFSVERPDGSNFTLKIRSTKLEDSAMYFCASRRREGVVAFFGQGTRLTVV.

The gene calls are TRBV6-6 and TRBJ2-5; 8 nucleotides align to TRBD1. The germline gives CDR1 MNHNY, CDR2 SVGAGI (reference sequence). The CDR3 sequence is 15 residues long. J lost 2 bases, V lost 6 bases, and 8 bases had no gene match. CDR3 in amino acids: CASRTTRQGQETQYF. The CDR3 DNA is TGTGCCAGCAGAACGACCCGACAGGGGCAAGAGACCCAGTACTTC.